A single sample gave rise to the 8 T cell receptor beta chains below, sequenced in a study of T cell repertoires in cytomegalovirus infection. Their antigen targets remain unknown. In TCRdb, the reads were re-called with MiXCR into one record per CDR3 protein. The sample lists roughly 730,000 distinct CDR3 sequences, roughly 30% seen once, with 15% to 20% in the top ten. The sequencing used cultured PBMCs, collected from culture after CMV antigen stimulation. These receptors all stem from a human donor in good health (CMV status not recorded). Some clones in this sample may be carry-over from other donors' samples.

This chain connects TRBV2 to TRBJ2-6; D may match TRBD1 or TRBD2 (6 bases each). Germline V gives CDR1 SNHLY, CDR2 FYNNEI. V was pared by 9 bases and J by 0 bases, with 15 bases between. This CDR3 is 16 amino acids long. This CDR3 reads CASSSGAYSGANVLTF. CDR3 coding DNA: TGTGCCAGTAGTTCGGGGGCTTACTCTGGGGCCAACGTCCTGACTTTC.

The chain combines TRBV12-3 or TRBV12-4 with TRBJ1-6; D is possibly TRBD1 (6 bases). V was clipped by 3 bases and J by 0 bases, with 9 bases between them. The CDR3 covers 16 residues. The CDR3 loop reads CASSFRGPSYNSPLHF. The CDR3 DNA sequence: TGTGCCAGCAGTTTTCGGGGGCCCTCCTATAATTCACCCCTCCACTTT.

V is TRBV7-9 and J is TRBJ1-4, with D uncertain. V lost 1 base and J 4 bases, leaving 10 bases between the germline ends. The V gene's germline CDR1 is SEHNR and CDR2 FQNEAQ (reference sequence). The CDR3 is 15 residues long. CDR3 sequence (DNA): TGTGCCAGCAGCTTAGGCCCGACGAGTAATGAAAAACTGTTTTTT. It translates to CASSLGPTSNEKLFF.

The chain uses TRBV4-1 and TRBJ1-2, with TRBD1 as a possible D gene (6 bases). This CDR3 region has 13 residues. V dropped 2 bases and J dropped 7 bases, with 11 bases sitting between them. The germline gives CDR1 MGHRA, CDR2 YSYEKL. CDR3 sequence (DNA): TGCGCCAGCAGCCAACCAGGGGCTGGTGGCTACACCTTC. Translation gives CASSQPGAGGYTF.

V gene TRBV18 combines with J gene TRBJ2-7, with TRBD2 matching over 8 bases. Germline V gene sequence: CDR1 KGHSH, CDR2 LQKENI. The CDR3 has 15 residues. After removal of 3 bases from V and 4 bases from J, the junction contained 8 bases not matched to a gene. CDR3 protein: CASSPGGERWYEQYF. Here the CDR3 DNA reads TGTGCCAGCTCACCCGGGGGGGAGAGGTGGTACGAGCAGTACTTC.

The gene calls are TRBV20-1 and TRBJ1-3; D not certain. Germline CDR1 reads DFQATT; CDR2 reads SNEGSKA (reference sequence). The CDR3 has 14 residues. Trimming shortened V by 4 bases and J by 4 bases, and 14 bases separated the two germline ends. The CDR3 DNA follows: TGCAGTGCTAACCGAGGCTCAGCGGGAAACACCATATATTTT. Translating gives CSANRGSAGNTIYF.

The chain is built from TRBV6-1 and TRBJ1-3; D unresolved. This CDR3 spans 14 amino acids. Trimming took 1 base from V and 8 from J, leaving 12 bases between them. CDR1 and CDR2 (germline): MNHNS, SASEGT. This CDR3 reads CASSEDTLKDTIYF. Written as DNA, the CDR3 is TGTGCCAGCAGTGAAGATACACTGAAAGACACCATATATTTT.

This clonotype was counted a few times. The CDR3 DNA reads TGTGCCAGCACGTACCGGGACGGCACAGATACGCAGTATTTT. As protein: CASTYRDGTDTQYF. The chain employs TRBV6-1 and TRBJ2-3; D assignment may be TRBD1 or TRBD2 (5 bases each). The CDR3 runs to 14 residues. The V gene lost 7 bases and the J gene lost 1 base, with 12 bases spanning the gap. Germline V gene sequence: CDR1 MNHNS, CDR2 SASEGT.